The TCR beta chain described here comes from a study of beta chain features in type 1 diabetes. General study points: Naive, central memory and Treg TCRB repertoires appeared more alike in patients than in healthy donors.

This clone has only a few counts. Its matching antigen is unknown. In the same sample, other DNA sequences code for this CDR3. The CDR3 has 14 residues. The V gene's germline CDR1 is SNHLY and CDR2 FYNNEI. After removal of 8 bases from V and 5 bases from J, the junction contained 9 bases not matched to a gene. As every portion of the isolated RNA was reverse transcribed, the sequencing read expressed TCRB transcripts. Clones were read by immunoSEQ multiplex PCR, and TCRdb kept only the in-frame ones, dropping some. This table has 860,000 or so clones, roughly a sixth appearing once. Sequences were obtained from naive CD4+ T cells from blood. The receptor's source is a young woman in good health. The chain joins TRBV2 to TRBJ2-5, with TRBD1 matching 9 bases. Here the CDR3 DNA reads TGTGCCAGCTCACAAAGCGGACAGGGGGAGACCCAGTACTTC. Translated: CASSQSGQGETQYF. The full variable domain, its missing parts supplied by reference TRBV2 and TRBJ2-5, is EPEVTQTPSHQVTQMGQEVILRCVPISNHLYFYWYRQILGQKVEFLVSFYNNEISEKSEIFDDQFSVERPDGSNFTLKIRSTKLEDSAMYFCASSQSGQGETQYFGPGTRLLVL.